This T cell receptor beta chain was retrieved from a study of T cell changes during pregnancy in multiple sclerosis. The method was immunoSEQ multiplex PCR; TCRdb's version includes in-frame clones alone and lacks a portion of them. This table has approximately 100,000 clones, approximately 90% appearing once. V lost 3 bases and J 2 bases, leaving 21 bases between the germline ends. The CDR3 runs 18 residues. The germline CDR1 and CDR2 sequences are MNHEY and SMNVEV (reference sequence). The sequence derives from a female donor with multiple sclerosis, enrolled in a pregnancy study. The material sequenced was peripheral blood, taken after pregnancy. V and J are TRBV27 and TRBJ2-3; D might be TRBD2 (6 bases). The CDR3 coding sequence is TGTGCCAGCAGTTTGATGGGGAGGCCGCTCTCAATCACAGATACGCAGTATTTT. Protein product: CASSLMGRPLSITDTQYF.